Sequencing of this TCR beta chain was carried out in a study of graft-versus-host responses after intestinal transplantation. Whole-study context: All recipients got anti-thymocyte globulin induction, then tacrolimus and steroids for approximately three years.

V lost 2 bases, J lost 0 bases, and 14 bases lay in between. In germline, CDR1 is SGHDN, CDR2 FVKESK. The CDR3 sequence is 17 residues long. Using immunoSEQ multiplex PCR, the repertoire was profiled, and TCRdb retains in-frame clones only, with some absent. The sample shows tens of thousands of clones, almost 95% of them seen only once. This clone was counted only a few times. Its matching antigen is unknown. Study-level points and caveats: GvH clones detected in recipient marrow included some appearing first in ileum or blood. The study associated peak circulating GvH clone levels with early post-transplant HvG declines.

The specimen was unstimulated CD4+ T cells sorted from spleen or lymph node cells, collected before transplant. The TCR was taken from a human donor who was the organ donor for an intestinal transplant. This chain links TRBV14 with TRBJ1-3; TRBD1 is a possible D gene (6 bases). CDR3 residues: CASSQTYRELSGNTIYF. The CDR3 DNA reads TGTGCCAGCAGCCAAACCTACAGGGAACTCTCTGGAAACACCATATATTTT.